The 4 T cell receptor beta chains reported below all come from one sample, sequenced in a study of response to subunit inactivated influenza vaccine. TCRdb processed the RT-PCR reads anew with MiXCR; each CDR3 protein has one entry. The sample comprises 450,000 to 550,000 distinct CDR3 sequences, 25% of which are singletons, and under 2.5% rests with the top ten. The sample here was CD4+ T cells sorted from PBMCs, taken roughly 5 days after vaccination. Receptors were obtained from a man aged 45-60 years who received an inactivated influenza vaccine.

This clonotype was seen only a few times. The rearrangement uses TRBV4-3 and TRBJ2-2; unclear D gene. The V and J ends lost 4 bases and 2 bases respectively, with 20 bases between them. Germline V gene sequence: CDR1 LGHNA, CDR2 YSLEER. The CDR3 is 18 residues long. Written as DNA, the CDR3 is TGCGCCAGCAGCCCCCAGCCAGGCCCGCGTGTAAACACCGGGGAGCTGTTTTTT. The encoded protein is CASSPQPGPRVNTGELFF.

The V gene is TRBV7-8, the J gene TRBJ1-2; D unclear. The CDR3 spans 15 residues. The V and J ends lost 1 base and 1 base respectively, with 10 bases between them. CDR1 and CDR2 (germline): SGHVS, FQNEAQ. CDR3 sequence (DNA): TGTGCCAGCAGCTTAGATCGGTACAGTAACTATGGCTACACCTTC. Its protein product is CASSLDRYSNYGYTF.

The chain recombines TRBV10-3 with TRBJ2-6; D is unclear. Deletions cut 11 bases from V and 0 bases from J, with 17 bases between. Germline CDR1 and CDR2: ENHRY and SYGVKD. This CDR3 has 16 residues. CDR3 DNA: TGTGCCTCCACCGGGCAAGCAATCTCTGGGGCCAACGTCCTGACTTTC. As protein: CASTGQAISGANVLTF.

The chain carries TRBV6-1 and TRBJ2-7, with a possible D match to TRBD1 (6 bases). With 5 bases removed from V and 1 base from J, the gap between germline ends came to 12 bases. CDR1 is MNHNS, CDR2 SASEGT, per germline. The CDR3 is made up of 14 amino acids. CDR3 protein: CASSRDTVSYEQYF. The CDR3 coding sequence is TGTGCCAGCAGTCGGGACACCGTTTCCTACGAGCAGTACTTC.